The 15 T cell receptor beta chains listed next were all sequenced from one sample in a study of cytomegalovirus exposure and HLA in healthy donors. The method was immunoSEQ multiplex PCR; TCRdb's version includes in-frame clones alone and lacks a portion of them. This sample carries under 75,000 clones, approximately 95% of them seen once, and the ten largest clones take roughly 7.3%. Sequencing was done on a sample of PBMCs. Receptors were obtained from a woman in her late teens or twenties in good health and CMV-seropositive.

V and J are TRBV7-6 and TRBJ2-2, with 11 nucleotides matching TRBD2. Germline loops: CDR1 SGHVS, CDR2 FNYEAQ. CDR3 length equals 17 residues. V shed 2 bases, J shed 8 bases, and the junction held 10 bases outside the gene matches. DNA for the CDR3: TGTGCCAGCAGCTTAACGAGTAGCGGGAGGGCCCTGGGGGAGCTGTTTTTT. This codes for CASSLTSSGRALGELFF.

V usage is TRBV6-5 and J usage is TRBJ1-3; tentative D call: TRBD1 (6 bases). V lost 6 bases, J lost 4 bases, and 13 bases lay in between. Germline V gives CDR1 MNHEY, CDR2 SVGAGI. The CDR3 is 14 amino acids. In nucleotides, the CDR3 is TGTGCCAGCAGACCACAGGGACCGGGAAACACCATATATTTT. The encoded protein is CASRPQGPGNTIYF.

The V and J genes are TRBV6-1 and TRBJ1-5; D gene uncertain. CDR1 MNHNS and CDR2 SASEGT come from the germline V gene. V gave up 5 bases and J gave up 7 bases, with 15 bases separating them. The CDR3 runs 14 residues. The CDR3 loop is CASSSGPTGQPQHF. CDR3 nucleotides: TGTGCCAGCAGTTCGGGCCCGACGGGGCAGCCCCAGCATTTT.

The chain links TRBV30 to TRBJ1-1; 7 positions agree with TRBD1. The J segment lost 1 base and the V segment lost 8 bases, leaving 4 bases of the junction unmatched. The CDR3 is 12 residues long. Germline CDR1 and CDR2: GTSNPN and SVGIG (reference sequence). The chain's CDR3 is CALNRGNTEAFF. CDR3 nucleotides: TGTGCCCTGAACAGGGGGAACACTGAAGCTTTCTTT. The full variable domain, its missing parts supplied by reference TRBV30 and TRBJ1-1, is SQTIHQWPATLVQPVGSPLSLECTVEGTSNPNLYWYRQAAGRGLQLLFYSVGIGQISSEVPQNLSASRPQDRQFILSSKKLLLSDSGFYLCALNRGNTEAFFGQGTRLTVV.

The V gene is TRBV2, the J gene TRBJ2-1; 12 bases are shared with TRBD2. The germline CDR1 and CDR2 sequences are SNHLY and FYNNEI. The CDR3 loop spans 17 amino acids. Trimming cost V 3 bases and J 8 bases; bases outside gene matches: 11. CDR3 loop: CASSDILAGGPFDEQFF. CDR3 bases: TGTGCCAGCAGTGATATTCTAGCGGGGGGGCCATTCGATGAGCAGTTCTTC.

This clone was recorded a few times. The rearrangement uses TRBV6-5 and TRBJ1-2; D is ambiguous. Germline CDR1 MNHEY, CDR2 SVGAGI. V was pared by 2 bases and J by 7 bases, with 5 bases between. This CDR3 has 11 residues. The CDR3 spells CASSYGSGYTF. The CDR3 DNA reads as TGTGCCAGCAGTTACGGGAGTGGCTACACCTTC.

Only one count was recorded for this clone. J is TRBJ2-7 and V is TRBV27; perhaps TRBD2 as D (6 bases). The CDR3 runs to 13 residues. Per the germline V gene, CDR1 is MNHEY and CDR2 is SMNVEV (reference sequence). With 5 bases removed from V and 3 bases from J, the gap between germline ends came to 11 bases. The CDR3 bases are TGTGCCAGCAGTCCGGGAGCGAGCTACGAGCAGTACTTC. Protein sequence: CASSPGASYEQYF.

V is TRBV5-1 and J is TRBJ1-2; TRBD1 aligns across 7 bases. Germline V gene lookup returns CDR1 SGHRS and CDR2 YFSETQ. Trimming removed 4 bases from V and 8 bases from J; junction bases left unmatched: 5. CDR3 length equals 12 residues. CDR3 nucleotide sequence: TGCGCCAGCAGCAGACAGGGTGCGGGCTACACCTTC. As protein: CASSRQGAGYTF.

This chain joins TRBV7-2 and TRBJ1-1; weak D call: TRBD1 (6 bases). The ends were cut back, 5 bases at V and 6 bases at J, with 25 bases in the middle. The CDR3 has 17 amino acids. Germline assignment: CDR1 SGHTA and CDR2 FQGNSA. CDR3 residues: CASSRRGQTGSRAEAFF. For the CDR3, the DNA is TGTGCCAGCAGCCGGCGGGGGCAGACTGGTAGTCGCGCTGAAGCTTTCTTT.

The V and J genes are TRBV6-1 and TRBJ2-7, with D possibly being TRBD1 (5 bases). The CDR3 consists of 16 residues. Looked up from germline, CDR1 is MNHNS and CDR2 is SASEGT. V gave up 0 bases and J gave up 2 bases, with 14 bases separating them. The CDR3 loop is CASSEALGDRTYEQYF. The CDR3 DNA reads TGTGCCAGCAGTGAAGCTCTAGGCGACAGAACCTACGAGCAGTACTTC.

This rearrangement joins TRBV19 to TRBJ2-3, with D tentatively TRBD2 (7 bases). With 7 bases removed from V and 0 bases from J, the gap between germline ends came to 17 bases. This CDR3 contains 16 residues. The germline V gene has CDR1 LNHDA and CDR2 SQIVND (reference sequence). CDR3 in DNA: TGTGCCAGTACCCGATTGGGGGGGGCAAGCACAGATACGCAGTATTTT. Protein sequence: CASTRLGGASTDTQYF.

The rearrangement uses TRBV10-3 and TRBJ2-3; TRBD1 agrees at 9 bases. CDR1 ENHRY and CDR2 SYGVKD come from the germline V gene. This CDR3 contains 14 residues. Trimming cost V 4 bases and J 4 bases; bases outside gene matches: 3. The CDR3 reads CAISGGTGPDTQYF. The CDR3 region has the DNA TGTGCCATCAGTGGAGGGACAGGGCCAGATACGCAGTATTTT.

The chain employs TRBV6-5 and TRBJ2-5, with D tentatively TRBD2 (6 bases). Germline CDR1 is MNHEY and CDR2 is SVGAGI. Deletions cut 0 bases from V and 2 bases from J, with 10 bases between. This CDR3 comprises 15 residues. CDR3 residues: CASSYSVAGQETQYF. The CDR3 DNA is TGTGCCAGCAGTTACTCGGTTGCGGGACAAGAGACCCAGTACTTC.

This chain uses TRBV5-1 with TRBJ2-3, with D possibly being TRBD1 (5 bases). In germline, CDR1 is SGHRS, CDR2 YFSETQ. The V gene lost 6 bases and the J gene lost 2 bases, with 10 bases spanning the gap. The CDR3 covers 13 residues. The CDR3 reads CASNGQFTDTQYF. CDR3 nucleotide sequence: TGCGCCAGCAACGGACAATTCACAGATACGCAGTATTTT.

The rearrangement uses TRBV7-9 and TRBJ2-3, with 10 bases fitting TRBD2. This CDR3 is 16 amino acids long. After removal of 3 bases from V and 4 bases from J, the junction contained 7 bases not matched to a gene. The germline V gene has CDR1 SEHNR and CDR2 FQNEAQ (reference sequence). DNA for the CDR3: TGTGCCAGCAGCTTCGGTCACAGCGGGGGGGCAGATACGCAGTATTTT. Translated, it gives CASSFGHSGGADTQYF.